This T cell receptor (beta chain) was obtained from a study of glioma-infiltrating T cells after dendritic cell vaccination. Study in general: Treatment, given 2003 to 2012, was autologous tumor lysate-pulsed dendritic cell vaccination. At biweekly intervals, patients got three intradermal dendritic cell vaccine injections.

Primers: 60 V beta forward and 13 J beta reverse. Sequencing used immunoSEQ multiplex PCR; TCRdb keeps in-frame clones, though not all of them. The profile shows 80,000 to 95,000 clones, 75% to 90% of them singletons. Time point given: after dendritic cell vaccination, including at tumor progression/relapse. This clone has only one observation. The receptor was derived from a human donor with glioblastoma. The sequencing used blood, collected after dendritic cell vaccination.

This CDR3 reads CASSQSGTSTDTQYF. CDR3 DNA: TGTGCCAGCAGTCAATCCGGGACTAGCACAGATACGCAGTATTTT. The chain couples TRBV28 to TRBJ2-3, with D possibly TRBD2 on 6 matching bases. Germline assignment: CDR1 MDHEN and CDR2 SYDVKM. V was shortened by 5 bases and J by 0 bases, with 12 bases between the two germline ends. The CDR3 consists of 15 residues.